The clone carrying this T cell receptor (beta chain) occurred a few times. Its antigen remains unknown. The patients, who ranged from 18 to 65 in age, presented with newly diagnosed hyperthyroidism lasting under 2 months. The source of the sample is a study of T cells in Graves' hyperthyroidism and ophthalmopathy. As for the study in general: Before any treatment, at initial diagnosis, peripheral blood was collected.

The study, taken as a whole, reports: Classification by a 13 V-J model distinguished ophthalmopathy from stable hyperthyroidism.

It was RNA transcripts that yielded the amplified TCR beta CDR3 regions. A set of HTBI primers served as the primers for a first-round RT-PCR of the TCR CDR3. TCRdb recomputed calls from the multiplex PCR reads with MiXCR, one row per CDR3 protein. The table shows about 380,000 distinct CDR3 sequences, with approximately 15% occurring only once. This TCR was sampled from a woman in her sixties with Graves' hyperthyroidism. Sequenced sample: blood.

The CDR3 region has the DNA TGTGCCAGTAGTCTCCAGCGGGGTCCCTACAATGAGCAGTTCTTC. It is translated as CASSLQRGPYNEQFF. The chain employs TRBV19 and TRBJ2-1; 7 positions agree with TRBD2. In germline, CDR1 is LNHDA, CDR2 SQIVND (reference sequence). Unmatched junction bases numbered 6, after V lost 5 bases and J lost 2 bases. CDR3 size: 15 residues.